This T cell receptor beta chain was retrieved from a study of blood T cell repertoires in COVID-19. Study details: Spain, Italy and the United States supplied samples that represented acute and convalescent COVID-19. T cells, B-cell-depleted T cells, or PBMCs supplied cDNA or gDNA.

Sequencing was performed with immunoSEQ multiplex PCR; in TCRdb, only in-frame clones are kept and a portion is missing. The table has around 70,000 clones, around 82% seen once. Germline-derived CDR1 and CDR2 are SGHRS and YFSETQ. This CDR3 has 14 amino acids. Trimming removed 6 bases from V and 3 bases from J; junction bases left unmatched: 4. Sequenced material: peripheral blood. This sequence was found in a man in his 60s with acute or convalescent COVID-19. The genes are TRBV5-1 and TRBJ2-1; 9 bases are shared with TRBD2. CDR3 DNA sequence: TGCGCCAGCAATGAGCGGGGGGACTACAATGAGCAGTTCTTC. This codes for CASNERGDYNEQFF.